This TCR beta chain originates from a study of OX40 agonist ivuxolimab in advanced cancers. Overall study: An agonistic human IgG2 monoclonal antibody against OX40 (CD134) was given. Recorded diagnoses for dose-escalation patients were hepatocellular carcinoma, melanoma, renal cell or head and neck cancer. The mean age was around 56 years, ranging from 23 to 79, with 82.7% of participants male.

The table came from immunoSEQ multiplex PCR; TCRdb's copy has only in-frame clones and leaves some out. The data hold some 21,000 clones, with roughly 89% observed a single time. Autoimmune disease history or systemic immunosuppression meant exclusion. Germline loops: CDR1 MDHEN, CDR2 SYDVKM. The length of the CDR3 is 13 residues. V was cut by 4 bases and J by 2 bases, with 8 bases left in between. The chain uses TRBV28 and TRBJ2-5, with D tentatively TRBD1 (5 bases). The sequencing used CD4+ or CD8+ T cells sorted from blood, collected in a trial of the OX40 agonist ivuxolimab. The clonotype originates from an adult with an advanced solid tumor such as melanoma, head and neck, liver or kidney cancer. The CDR3 DNA reads TGTGCCAGCAGTTCGACAGATCAAGAGACCCAGTACTTC. Its translation is CASSSTDQETQYF.